A selection of T cell receptor beta chains follows, all from one sample in a study of hypomethylating agent response in myelodysplastic syndrome. Some clones are missing from TCRdb's copy, which holds only in-frame ones; the method was immunoSEQ multiplex PCR. Found here are around 1,800 clones, around four fifths of them singletons; the top ten hold more than 15%. Specimen: bone marrow, collected before or after starting hypomethylating agent treatment for myelodysplastic syndrome (not recorded which). Every receptor here comes from a human donor with myelodysplastic syndrome. Each CDR3 is given with its conserved first and last residue. Fields, in order: J gene, V gene, clone size, D gene, CDR3 DNA, CDR3 protein. The D gene is left open where the match is weak. Rows may omit the clone size; those that give it use once, few, many or a size class.

TRBJ2-3,TRBV5-1,.,.,TGCGCCAGCAGCAATACCCAGGGGAGAGATACGCAGTATTTT,CASSNTQGRDTQYF
TRBJ2-7,TRBV4-2,.,TRBD2,TGTGCCAGCAGCCAAGGTACCGGAGCGGGGGCCTTTTACGAGCAGTACTTC,CASSQGTGAGAFYEQYF
TRBJ2-1,TRBV14,.,.,TGTGCCAGCAGCCAAGACCTTTTTGAGCAGTTCTTC,CASSQDLFEQFF
TRBJ2-3,TRBV15,.,.,TGTGCCACCTCAGTAGGCAGCACAGATACGCAGTATTTT,CATSVGSTDTQYF
TRBJ2-6,TRBV10-3,.,.,TGTGCCATCAGTGAAGGAGTAGGGCCTGGGGCCAACGTCCTGACTTTC,CAISEGVGPGANVLTF
TRBJ1-2,TRBV18,.,.,TGTGCCAGCTCACCTCCGGGACTCAACTATGGCTACACCTTC,CASSPPGLNYGYTF
TRBJ1-2,TRBV6-5,large,.,TGTGCCAGCAGTTCAAACAGGGATTATGGCTACACCTTC,CASSSNRDYGYTF
TRBJ1-5,TRBV5-3,.,.,TGTGCCAGAAGCTTATCCAACTTTAGGACGGAGAATAGTAATCAGCCCCAGCATTTT,CARSLSNFRTENSNQPQHF
TRBJ2-6,TRBV5-1,.,.,TGCGCCAGCAGCTTGGATGAGGGGCCGGCTGGGGCCAACGTCCTGACTTTC,CASSLDEGPAGANVLTF
TRBJ1-2,TRBV7-2,.,.,TGTGCCAGCAGCTTAGTCATGGACAGCCCCTCTGGCTACACCTTC,CASSLVMDSPSGYTF
TRBJ1-1,TRBV13,once,.,TGTGCCAGCAGCCCCGGATGGGACGACACTGAAGCTTTCTTT,CASSPGWDDTEAFF
TRBJ2-3,TRBV6-5,.,.,TGTGCCAGCAGTTACTCGAAGGGGAGCACAGATACGCAGTATTTT,CASSYSKGSTDTQYF
TRBJ2-2,TRBV6-6,.,.,TGTGCCAGCAGTTACGGTATCGGGGAAACCGGGGAGCTGTTTTTT,CASSYGIGETGELFF
TRBJ2-2,TRBV11-3,.,TRBD2,TGTGCCAGCAGTAGCCGGACTAGGAAACCCGGGGAGCTGTTTTTT,CASSSRTRKPGELFF
TRBJ1-2,TRBV18,.,.,TGTGCCAGCTCACTCCCTAACTATGGCTACACCTTC,CASSLPNYGYTF
TRBJ2-7,TRBV4-1,.,TRBD2,TGCGCCAGCAGCCCCGGACTAGCGAACTACGAGCAGTACTTC,CASSPGLANYEQYF
TRBJ2-2,TRBV27,.,TRBD1,TGTGCCAGCAGTTTCCAGGGGGCTAACACCGGGGAGCTGTTTTTT,CASSFQGANTGELFF
TRBJ2-1,TRBV7-8,.,.,TGTGCCAGCAGCTCCCTATTCGCGGGCTATGAGCAGTTCTTC,CASSSLFAGYEQFF
TRBJ1-2,TRBV7-9,few,.,TGTGCCAGCAGCTTAGCGGGTTCGAACTGGGGCTATGGCTACACCTTC,CASSLAGSNWGYGYTF
TRBJ1-6,TRBV30,.,.,TGTGCCTGGAGAAGCTCCTATAATTCACCCCTCCACTTT,CAWRSSYNSPLHF
TRBJ1-1,TRBV7-9,few,.,TGTGCCAGCAGCTTAGAGGGCCCGAACACTGAAGCTTTCTTT,CASSLEGPNTEAFF
TRBJ2-1,TRBV7-2,.,.,TGTGCCAGCAGCTTAGATACGTCGCCCAAGTTCTTC,CASSLDTSPKFF
TRBJ2-5,TRBV11-3,few,TRBD1,TGTGCCAGCAGCCACCGGGACAGGGTTGAGGCCCAGTACTTC,CASSHRDRVEAQYF
TRBJ2-5,TRBV5-1,.,TRBD2,TGCGCCAGCAGCACAGGACTAGCGGGGAGCCCAGAGACCCAGTACTTC,CASSTGLAGSPETQYF
TRBJ2-2,TRBV6-6,once,.,TGTGCCAGCAGCCGACAGTTAAAGGACACCGGGGAGCTGTTTTTT,CASSRQLKDTGELFF